The 22 T cell receptor beta chains below come from one sample, sequenced in a study of blood T cell repertoires in COVID-19. Produced via immunoSEQ multiplex PCR; TCRdb's table is partial and in-frame only. The sample contains 200,000 to 250,000 clones, about 85% of which appear only once. The sample was peripheral blood. These receptors all stem from a man in his forties with acute or convalescent COVID-19.

The rearrangement uses TRBV30 and TRBJ2-4; D might be TRBD1 (6 bases). The ends were cut back, 2 bases at V and 1 base at J, with 12 bases in the middle. Germline loops: CDR1 GTSNPN, CDR2 SVGIG (reference sequence). The CDR3 runs 15 residues. The chain's CDR3 is CAWSLNQGAKNIQYF. CDR3 nucleotides: TGTGCCTGGAGTCTCAACCAGGGGGCCAAAAACATTCAGTACTTC.

The table lists this clone with a count of one. CDR3 amino acids: CATGTGDEKLFF. The CDR3 DNA reads TGTGCCACCGGGACAGGGGATGAAAAACTGTTTTTT. The chain is built from TRBV10-3 and TRBJ1-4, with 10 nucleotides matching TRBD1. CDR1 and CDR2 from the germline V gene are ENHRY and SYGVKD. The junction had 2 bases not matched to a gene; V was cut back by 10 bases and J by 6 bases. The CDR3 has 12 residues.

The count of this clone is one. The J gene is TRBJ2-1, the V gene TRBV24-1; D gene uncertain. The germline V gene has CDR1 KGHDR and CDR2 SFDVKD. The germline V and J ends were trimmed by 2 bases and 9 bases, with 10 bases remaining between them. The CDR3 contains 13 residues. The CDR3 coding sequence is TGTGCCACCAGTGATTCTTCTCGGAGTGAGCAGTTCTTC. Its translation: CATSDSSRSEQFF.

In its sample, this clone was seen once. The chain recombines TRBV5-3 with TRBJ1-4; 9 bases are shared with TRBD1. TRBV5-3 is sorted into the ORF group, with uncertain function. Trimming at V came to 3 bases and at J to 7 bases, leaving 10 bases not matched to a gene. The CDR3 runs 16 residues. The DNA for the CDR3 is TGTGCCAGAAGCTCCCAACGACAGGGGGGTGGTGAAAAACTGTTTTTT. This gives the protein CARSSQRQGGGEKLFF.

The J gene is TRBJ2-7, the V gene TRBV5-1, with D possibly being TRBD1 (6 bases). Per germline, CDR1 SGHRS and CDR2 YFSETQ. The CDR3 is made up of 14 amino acids. Trimming pared 6 bases from V and 1 base from J, leaving 14 bases between. Written as DNA, the CDR3 is TGCGCCAGCACGATCTCGACAGGTTCCTACGAGCAGTACTTC. Translated, it gives CASTISTGSYEQYF.

The rearrangement joins TRBV4-1 to TRBJ1-1; no clear D. Germline assignment: CDR1 MGHRA and CDR2 YSYEKL. Trimming took off 0 bases at V and 5 bases at J, with 10 bases between the two ends. This CDR3 has 14 amino acids. CDR3 sequence: CASSQEAGRTEAFF. Written as DNA, the CDR3 is TGCGCCAGCAGCCAAGAGGCAGGAAGAACTGAAGCTTTCTTT.

The V call is TRBV12-1, the J call TRBJ2-1; the table's D call of TRBD2 was not tested on the DNA. TRBV12-1 is recorded as a pseudogene. This CDR3 region has 13 residues. The CDR3 loop is CAVRGGSYNEQFF. CDR3 DNA sequence: TGTGCTGTAAGGGGGGGGTCCTACAATGAGCAGTTCTTC.

The chain combines TRBV5-4 with TRBJ2-7; 9 bases match TRBD2. The J segment lost 3 bases and the V segment lost 4 bases, leaving 5 bases of the junction unmatched. From germline, CDR1 is SGHNT and CDR2 YYREEE (reference sequence). The CDR3 consists of 14 residues. CDR3 DNA sequence: TGTGCCAGCAGCCGGACTAGCGAGAACTACGAGCAGTACTTC. It translates to CASSRTSENYEQYF.

In this sample, this clone turned up once. The CDR3 protein is CASSLKPCCNEKLFF. The CDR3 DNA reads TGTGCCAGCAGCTTAAAGCCATGTTGTAATGAAAAACTGTTTTTT. This chain connects TRBV11-2 to TRBJ1-4; D remains unclear. The CDR3 spans 15 residues. Germline-derived CDR1 and CDR2 are SGHAT and FQNNGV. V lost 2 bases and J lost 4, with 11 bases in between.

The chain uses TRBV14 and TRBJ2-3; TRBD2 is a possible D gene (6 bases). Per germline, CDR1 SGHDN and CDR2 FVKESK. This CDR3 is built from 16 residues. Trimming left V 1 base short and J 2 bases short, with 13 bases between. The CDR3 protein is CASSQVPGGATDTQYF. The CDR3 coding sequence is TGTGCCAGCAGCCAAGTCCCAGGAGGGGCCACAGATACGCAGTATTTT.

The V and J genes are TRBV5-1 and TRBJ2-1; 8 nucleotides agree with TRBD2. Germline trimming cut 4 bases from V and 5 bases from J; bases unmatched to any gene: 11. The CDR3 is 16 residues long. CDR1 and CDR2 (germline): SGHRS, YFSETQ. CDR3 coding DNA: TGCGCCAGCAGCCCGAGGGTGAGCGGGGGAAACAATGAGCAGTTCTTC. As protein: CASSPRVSGGNNEQFF.

The chain links TRBV12-3 or TRBV12-4 to TRBJ1-3; D gene uncertain. V lost 5 bases, J lost 5 bases, and 10 bases lay in between. The CDR3 totals 13 residues. This chain's CDR3 is CASSPQERNTIYF. DNA of the CDR3: TGTGCCAGCAGTCCTCAGGAAAGAAACACCATATATTTT.

The rearrangement links TRBV19 to TRBJ2-1, with D possibly being TRBD1 (5 bases). With 2 bases removed from V and 9 bases from J, the gap between germline ends came to 8 bases. The CDR3 contains 12 residues. Germline V gene sequence: CDR1 LNHDA, CDR2 SQIVND (reference sequence). In nucleotides, the CDR3 is TGTGCCAGTAGTATATTAGGGGTTGAGCAGTTCTTC. It encodes CASSILGVEQFF.

The chain combines TRBV5-1 with TRBJ2-5; a weak D match, TRBD2 (6 bases). The germline CDR1 and CDR2 sequences are SGHRS and YFSETQ. CDR3 size: 16 residues. V was trimmed by 1 base and J by 2 bases, leaving 15 bases between them. The CDR3 reads CASSLSAGTAQETQYF. The CDR3 nucleotides are TGCGCCAGCAGCTTGTCTGCAGGGACTGCGCAAGAGACCCAGTACTTC.

This chain connects TRBV7-2 to TRBJ2-5, with 7 bases fitting TRBD2. The CDR3 runs to 15 residues. Unmatched junction bases numbered 10, after V lost 5 bases and J lost 4 bases. Germline loops: CDR1 SGHTA, CDR2 FQGNSA. CDR3 in amino acids: CASSPAWEGRETQYF. The DNA of the CDR3 is TGTGCCAGCAGCCCGGCCTGGGAGGGGAGAGAGACCCAGTACTTC.

This clone was detected only once. The V gene is TRBV24-1, the J gene TRBJ1-2; TRBD1 matches at 9 bases. V lost 11 bases to trimming and J lost 1 base; unmatched junction nucleotides: 4. Germline CDR1 KGHDR, CDR2 SFDVKD. There are 13 residues in the CDR3. The CDR3 nucleotides are TGTGCCATCCGGGACAGGGATAACTATGGCTACACCTTC. Residues: CAIRDRDNYGYTF.

The count of this clone is one. This chain joins TRBV7-6 and TRBJ2-1, with 11 bases aligning to TRBD2. Germline V gene sequence: CDR1 SGHVS, CDR2 FNYEAQ. The V gene end was trimmed by 5 bases and the J gene end by 4 bases; junction bases not matched to a gene: 4. The CDR3 has 15 amino acids. The CDR3 protein is CASSHGLAGYNEQFF. CDR3 in DNA: TGTGCCAGCAGCCATGGACTAGCGGGTTACAATGAGCAGTTCTTC.

For the CDR3, the DNA is TGTGCCAGTAGTATACTATGGACTGGGCAGGGGGCAACGGAAGCTTTCTTT. This sequence encodes CASSILWTGQGATEAFF. J is TRBJ1-1 and V is TRBV19; 8 bases align to TRBD1. V shed 2 bases, J shed 8 bases, and the junction held 16 bases outside the gene matches. This CDR3 has 17 residues. Germline values: CDR1 LNHDA, CDR2 SQIVND (reference sequence).

This chain links TRBV18 with TRBJ2-3; a possible D gene is TRBD2 (6 bases). CDR1 is KGHSH and CDR2 is LQKENI in the germline V gene. There are 13 residues in the CDR3. V lost 5 bases and J lost 4, with 10 bases in between. For the CDR3, the DNA is TGTGCCAGCTCAGGGGGACTGGCAGATACGCAGTATTTT. Translating gives CASSGGLADTQYF.

The chain employs TRBV3-1 (or the pseudogene TRBV3-2) and TRBJ1-5, with D uncertain. From germline, CDR1 is LGHDT and CDR2 YNNKEL (reference sequence). V was clipped by 1 base and J by 7 bases, with 8 bases between them. The CDR3 runs to 13 residues. The CDR3 spells CASSQVSGQPQHF. The DNA for the CDR3 is TGTGCCAGCAGCCAAGTATCGGGGCAGCCCCAGCATTTT.

The V and J genes are TRBV7-9 and TRBJ1-2, with D uncertain. CDR1 is SEHNR and CDR2 is FQNEAQ in the germline V gene (reference sequence). The CDR3 contains 16 residues. V was pared by 4 bases and J by 0 bases, with 15 bases between. CDR3 coding DNA: TGTGCCAGCAGCTCTGGCGGGATCCCGCCTAACTATGGCTACACCTTC. It specifies CASSSGGIPPNYGYTF.

The chain has TRBV12-5 and TRBJ1-1, with 7 bases aligning to TRBD1. This CDR3 is 16 amino acids long. V shed 7 bases and J 4 bases; nucleotides not matched to a gene: 15. In germline, CDR1 is LGHNT, CDR2 FRNRAP. CDR3 sequence: CASARPPKGGGTEAFF. CDR3 sequence (DNA): TGTGCTAGTGCCCGGCCCCCTAAAGGGGGCGGCACTGAAGCTTTCTTT.